Listed here are 27 T cell receptor beta chains from one sample, sequenced in a study of shared clonotypes between healthy human individuals. TCRdb's table, derived via immunoSEQ multiplex PCR, lists solely in-frame clones and lacks some. The repertoire includes about 490,000 clones, 60% to 85% of them detected once, and under 15% sits in the top ten. Sequences were obtained from PBMCs. The receptors originated from a woman aged 40 to 50 in good health. Some clones in this sample may be carry-over from other donors' samples.

The chain is built from TRBV19 and TRBJ2-1, with a tentative D call TRBD2 (5 bases). From germline, CDR1 is LNHDA and CDR2 SQIVND (reference sequence). This CDR3 contains 16 residues. Trimming shortened V by 6 bases and J by 1 base, and 16 bases separated the two germline ends. In nucleotides, the CDR3 is TGTGCCAGTAGCCTGGCGGGCTTTACTTCCTACAATGAGCAGTTCTTC. Amino acid sequence: CASSLAGFTSYNEQFF.

This chain links TRBV7-9 with TRBJ2-1; 12 bases agree with TRBD2. CDR1 and CDR2 from the germline V gene are SEHNR and FQNEAQ (reference sequence). V shed 5 bases, J shed 9 bases, and the junction held 8 bases outside the gene matches. CDR3 length: 15 amino acids. In nucleotides, the CDR3 is TGTGCCAGCAGCGATCTAGCGGGAGGGCCGGGTGAGCAGTTCTTC. Protein sequence: CASSDLAGGPGEQFF.

The rearrangement uses TRBV4-1 and TRBJ1-4, with D perhaps TRBD1 (5 bases). Germline loops: CDR1 MGHRA, CDR2 YSYEKL. V lost 6 bases, J lost 3 bases, and 11 bases lay in between. There are 14 residues in the CDR3. The CDR3 sequence: CASRAGLANEKLFF. The CDR3 DNA is TGCGCCAGCAGGGCAGGGTTGGCTAATGAAAAACTGTTTTTT.

The gene calls are TRBV10-3 and TRBJ2-5; no clear D. This CDR3 spans 12 amino acids. CDR1 ENHRY and CDR2 SYGVKD come from the germline V gene. V was pared by 2 bases and J by 5 bases, with 6 bases between. Here the CDR3 reads CAISEPRETQYF. DNA of the CDR3: TGTGCCATCAGTGAGCCGAGGGAGACCCAGTACTTC.

The V and J genes are TRBV19 and TRBJ2-1; 7 bases fit TRBD2. Germline V gives CDR1 LNHDA, CDR2 SQIVND (reference sequence). The CDR3 contains 13 residues. After removal of 7 bases from V and 7 bases from J, the junction contained 7 bases not matched to a gene. The CDR3 nucleotides are TGTGCCAGTATTAGAAGCGGGACTAATGAGCAGTTCTTC. Translation: CASIRSGTNEQFF.

V gene TRBV19 combines with J gene TRBJ2-5; 9 bases fit TRBD1. The CDR3 totals 14 residues. Germline values: CDR1 LNHDA, CDR2 SQIVND (reference sequence). V gave up 3 bases and J gave up 9 bases; unmatched junction bases: 8. CDR3: CASSIGRDREAQYF. The CDR3, as DNA: TGTGCCAGTAGTATCGGAAGGGACAGGGAGGCCCAGTACTTC.

This clone occurred once. The chain uses TRBV9 and TRBJ2-2, with TRBD1 matching over 8 bases. This CDR3 is 17 amino acids long. V was pared by 0 bases and J by 6 bases, with 10 bases of the junction left unmatched. Germline CDR1 SGDLS, CDR2 YYNGEE. Written as DNA, the CDR3 is TGTGCCAGCAGCGTAGCTCCGACAGGGGTTCAACCCGGGGAGCTGTTTTTT. It specifies CASSVAPTGVQPGELFF.

This clone was detected only a few times. The chain recombines TRBV6-6 with TRBJ2-5, with 8 bases aligning to TRBD1. J was trimmed by 5 bases and V by 6 bases; bases with no gene match: 11. This CDR3 spans 15 amino acids. Germline V gene sequence: CDR1 MNHNY, CDR2 SVGAGI (reference sequence). The DNA of the CDR3 is TGTGCCAGCAGACCTGGACAGGGATCCGGGGAGACCCAGTACTTC. It encodes CASRPGQGSGETQYF.

The chain combines TRBV7-2 with TRBJ2-7; 14 nucleotides align to TRBD2. The CDR3 loop spans 15 amino acids. Unmatched junction bases numbered 2, after V lost 5 bases and J lost 2 bases. Germline lookup yields CDR1 SGHTA and CDR2 FQGNSA. CDR3 nucleotides: TGTGCCAGCAGCGTGGGACTAGCGGGAGCCTACGAGCAGTACTTC. Its translation: CASSVGLAGAYEQYF.

With regard to this clone: A far larger clone lies a single base away; this is likely a read error. The chain joins TRBV30 to TRBJ1-2, with unresolved D. V gave up 3 bases and J gave up 2 bases, with 13 bases separating them. Germline CDR1 and CDR2: GTSNPN and SVGIG (reference sequence). This CDR3 is 14 amino acids long. The CDR3 region has the DNA TGTGCCTGGAGACCCCCTGGACGGAACTATGGCTACACCTTC. Protein product: CAWRPPGRNYGYTF.

This clone showed up just a few times. The chain has TRBV18 and TRBJ2-7, with 9 positions matching TRBD1. The CDR3 consists of 16 residues. J gave up 2 bases and V 6 bases, and 11 bases lay outside the gene matches. Germline CDR1 KGHSH, CDR2 LQKENI. As DNA, the CDR3 is TGTGCCAGCTCCAGGGACAGGGAGTTAGTGGCCTACGAGCAGTACTTC. It translates to CASSRDRELVAYEQYF.

The rearrangement joins TRBV7-2 to TRBJ2-1, with 8 nucleotides matching TRBD2. Germline assignment: CDR1 SGHTA and CDR2 FQGNSA. CDR3 length: 16 amino acids. Trimming at V came to 0 bases and at J to 1 base, leaving 2 bases not matched to a gene. For the CDR3, the DNA is TGTGCCAGCAGCTTAGCTAGCGGGACATCCTACAATGAGCAGTTCTTC. This encodes CASSLASGTSYNEQFF.

V is TRBV7-2 and J is TRBJ1-5, with D perhaps matching TRBD1 (5 bases). Trimming left V 3 bases short and J 7 bases short, with 13 bases between. In germline, CDR1 is SGHTA, CDR2 FQGNSA. The CDR3 is 14 amino acids. Here the CDR3 DNA reads TGTGCCAGCAGCTTGACAGCCGTTGGCCAGCCCCAGCATTTT. Residues: CASSLTAVGQPQHF.

V and J are TRBV18 and TRBJ1-1, with D perhaps TRBD1 (6 bases). Germline V gene lookup returns CDR1 KGHSH and CDR2 LQKENI. The CDR3 is 16 amino acids. The V end was cut by 4 bases, the J end by 0 bases, with 15 bases between. CDR3 amino acids: CASSQNRDTLNTEAFF. In nucleotides, the CDR3 is TGTGCCAGCTCACAAAACCGGGACACGCTGAACACTGAAGCTTTCTTT.

CDR3 in amino acids: CASRDFIREQFF. Written as DNA, the CDR3 is TGTGCCAGCAGGGACTTTATTCGTGAGCAGTTCTTC. The chain combines TRBV2 with TRBJ2-1; D possibly corresponds to TRBD2 (5 bases). CDR3 length: 12 amino acids. Germline CDR1 reads SNHLY; CDR2 reads FYNNEI. Trimming pared 6 bases from V and 9 bases from J, leaving 12 bases between.

V gene TRBV15 combines with J gene TRBJ2-7, with 8 bases identical to TRBD2. CDR1 LNHNV and CDR2 YYDKDF come from the germline V gene (reference sequence). The CDR3 totals 15 residues. The trim removed 0 bases at V and 2 bases at J, leaving 3 bases unmatched. The CDR3 spells CATSREGSGTYEQYF. CDR3 nucleotide sequence: TGTGCCACCAGCAGAGAGGGTAGCGGGACCTACGAGCAGTACTTC.

This clone was seen a handful of times. This chain links TRBV4-1 with TRBJ2-1; TRBD2 matches at 8 bases. Germline CDR1 reads MGHRA; CDR2 reads YSYEKL. V shed 4 bases and J 9 bases; nucleotides not matched to a gene: 11. The CDR3 length is 15 residues. DNA of the CDR3: TGCGCCAGCAGCCGCGGAGCGGGAGAGTGGTTTGAGCAGTTCTTC. As protein: CASSRGAGEWFEQFF.

This clone was seen once. The rearrangement links TRBV28 to TRBJ1-1, with D unclear. Germline CDR1 MDHEN, CDR2 SYDVKM. V gave up 5 bases and J gave up 10 bases, with 14 bases separating them. The CDR3 totals 12 residues. CDR3 amino acids: CASSPLYGSAFF. The CDR3 DNA follows: TGTGCCAGCAGTCCCCTGTACGGGTCAGCTTTCTTT.

The rearrangement links TRBV28 to TRBJ2-1; the match to TRBD1 covers 7 bases. Germline V CDR1 and CDR2: MDHEN, SYDVKM. Germline trimming cut 3 bases from V and 1 base from J; bases unmatched to any gene: 9. This CDR3 has 17 amino acids. The CDR3 sequence: CASSFPDRVESYNEQFF. CDR3 DNA sequence: TGTGCCAGCAGTTTCCCCGACAGGGTTGAGTCCTACAATGAGCAGTTCTTC.

This clone occurred a few times. This chain links TRBV18 with TRBJ2-3; possible D gene TRBD1, 5 bases. CDR3 size: 14 residues. V was clipped by 3 bases and J by 0 bases, with 7 bases between them. From germline, CDR1 is KGHSH and CDR2 LQKENI. The CDR3 DNA is TGTGCCAGCTCACCGGGGCGTAGCACAGATACGCAGTATTTT. Protein: CASSPGRSTDTQYF. Combining the CDR3 with reference TRBV18 and TRBJ2-3 gives the whole variable domain NAGVMQNPRHLVRRRGQEARLRCSPMKGHSHVYWYRQLPEEGLKFMVYLQKENIIDESGMPKERFSAEFPKEGPSILRIQQVVRGDSAAYFCASSPGRSTDTQYFGPGTRLTVL.

V usage is TRBV7-9 and J usage is TRBJ2-3, with a tentative D call TRBD2 (6 bases). Germline lookup yields CDR1 SEHNR and CDR2 FQNEAQ (reference sequence). This CDR3 comprises 14 residues. Trimming took off 5 bases at V and 2 bases at J, with 11 bases between the two ends. CDR3 in DNA: TGTGCCAGCAGCCGGGGGATCGCCACAGATACGCAGTATTTT. Its translation: CASSRGIATDTQYF.

The chain has TRBV28 and TRBJ2-7; D is perhaps TRBD2 (6 bases). Germline-derived CDR1 and CDR2 are MDHEN and SYDVKM. V lost 6 bases and J 0 bases, leaving 15 bases between the germline ends. The CDR3 extends over 15 amino acids. As DNA, the CDR3 is TGTGCCAGCAGCCTGACTAGTCTTTCCTCCTACGAGCAGTACTTC. Amino acid sequence: CASSLTSLSSYEQYF.

CDR3 bases: TGCGCCAGTCTTCGTAGCGGAGATAGCACAGATACGCAGTATTTT. It codes for CASLRSGDSTDTQYF. The chain recombines TRBV5-1 with TRBJ2-3; weak D call: TRBD2 (6 bases). Between the trimmed V and J ends, which lost 8 bases and 0 bases, there was a span of 16 bases. Germline loops: CDR1 SGHRS, CDR2 YFSETQ. The CDR3 totals 15 residues. The complete variable domain, with remaining parts taken from reference TRBV5-1 and TRBJ2-3, reads KAGVTQTPRYLIKTRGQQVTLSCSPISGHRSVSWYQQTPGQGLQFLFEYFSETQRNKGNFPGRFSGRQFSNSRSEMNVSTLELGDSALYLCASLRSGDSTDTQYFGPGTRLTVL.

This clone was seen a single time. The chain combines TRBV7-9 with TRBJ2-3; 11 nucleotides match TRBD2. Looked up from germline, CDR1 is SEHNR and CDR2 is FQNEAQ (reference sequence). This CDR3 is built from 17 residues. J lost 2 bases, V lost 4 bases, and 8 bases had no gene match. The CDR3 protein is CASSSPRLAGNTDTQYF. The CDR3 bases are TGTGCCAGCAGCTCCCCCCGACTAGCGGGGAACACAGATACGCAGTATTTT.

The gene calls are TRBV19 and TRBJ2-1; D remains unclear. CDR1 is LNHDA and CDR2 is SQIVND in the germline V gene (reference sequence). The V gene lost 3 bases and the J gene lost 7 bases, with 16 bases spanning the gap. The CDR3 loop spans 15 amino acids. CDR3: CASSIPGGMLNEQFF. The CDR3 DNA reads TGTGCCAGTAGTATCCCTGGCGGTATGTTGAATGAGCAGTTCTTC.

The chain has TRBV2 and TRBJ1-1; D is unresolved. Between the trimmed V and J ends, which lost 5 bases and 0 bases, there was a span of 13 bases. The CDR3 consists of 15 residues. Germline V gene data show CDR1 as SNHLY and CDR2 as FYNNEI. This CDR3 is CASSRLTIMNTEAFF. CDR3 DNA sequence: TGTGCCAGCAGTAGACTGACCATCATGAACACTGAAGCTTTCTTT.

The genes are TRBV2 and TRBJ2-3, with 10 bases fitting TRBD2. V lost 10 bases and J lost 3; bases outside the gene matches: 10. From germline, CDR1 is SNHLY and CDR2 FYNNEI. This CDR3 has 15 amino acids. The CDR3 bases are TGTGCCACCTACCCCGGGACTAGCGAGACAGATACGCAGTATTTT. It codes for CATYPGTSETDTQYF.